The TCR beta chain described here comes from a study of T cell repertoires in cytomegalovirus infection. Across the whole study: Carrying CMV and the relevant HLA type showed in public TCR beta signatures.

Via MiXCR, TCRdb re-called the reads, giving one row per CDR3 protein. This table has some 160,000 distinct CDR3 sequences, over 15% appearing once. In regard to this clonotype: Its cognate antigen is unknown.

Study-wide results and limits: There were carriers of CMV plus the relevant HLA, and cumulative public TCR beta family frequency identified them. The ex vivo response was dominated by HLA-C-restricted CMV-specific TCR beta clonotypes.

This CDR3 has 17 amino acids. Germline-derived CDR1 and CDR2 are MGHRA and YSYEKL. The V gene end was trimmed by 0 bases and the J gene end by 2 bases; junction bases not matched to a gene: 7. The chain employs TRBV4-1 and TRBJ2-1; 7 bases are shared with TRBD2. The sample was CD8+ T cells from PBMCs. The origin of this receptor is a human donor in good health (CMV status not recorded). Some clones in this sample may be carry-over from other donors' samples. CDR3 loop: CASSQDLAGEPYNEQFF. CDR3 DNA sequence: TGCGCCAGCAGCCAAGATCTTGCGGGGGAACCCTACAATGAGCAGTTCTTC.